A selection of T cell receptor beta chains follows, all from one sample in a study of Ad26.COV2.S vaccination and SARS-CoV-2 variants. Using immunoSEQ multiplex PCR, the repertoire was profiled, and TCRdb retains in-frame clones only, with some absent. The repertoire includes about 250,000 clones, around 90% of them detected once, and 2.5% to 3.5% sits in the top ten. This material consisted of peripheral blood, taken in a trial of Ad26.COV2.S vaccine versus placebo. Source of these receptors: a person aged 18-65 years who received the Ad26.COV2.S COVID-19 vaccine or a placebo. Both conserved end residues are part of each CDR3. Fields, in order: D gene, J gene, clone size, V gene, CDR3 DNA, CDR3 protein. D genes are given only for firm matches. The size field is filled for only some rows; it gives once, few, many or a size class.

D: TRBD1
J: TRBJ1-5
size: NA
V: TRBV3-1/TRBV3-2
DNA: TGTGCCAGCAGCCGGGGACAGGGGGCATGGCAGCCCCAGCATTTT
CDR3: CASSRGQGAWQPQHF

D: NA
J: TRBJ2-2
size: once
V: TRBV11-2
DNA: TGTGCCAGCAGCGCGCAACTAGCCGGCACCGGGGAGCTGTTTTTT
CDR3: CASSAQLAGTGELFF

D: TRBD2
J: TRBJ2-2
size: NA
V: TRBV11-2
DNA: TGTGCCAGCGCTCGGGGGGAGGGTAACACCGGGGAGCTGTTTTTT
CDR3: CASARGEGNTGELFF

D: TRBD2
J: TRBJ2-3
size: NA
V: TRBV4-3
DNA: TGCGCCAGCAGCCAAGGAGGGCGGGGGTTCACAGATACGCAGTATTTT
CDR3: CASSQGGRGFTDTQYF

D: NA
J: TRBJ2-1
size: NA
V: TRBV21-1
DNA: TGTGCCAGCAGCAAAATGCGAGTCTCCTACAATGAGCAGTTCTTC
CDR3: CASSKMRVSYNEQFF

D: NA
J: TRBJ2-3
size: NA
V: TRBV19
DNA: TGTGCCAGTAAGGACCAGGCGACGGGCACAGATACGCAGTATTTT
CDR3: CASKDQATGTDTQYF

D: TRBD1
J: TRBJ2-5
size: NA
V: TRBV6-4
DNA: TGTGCCAGCAGAGGGGACAGGGATTTCATTGAGACCCAGTACTTC
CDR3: CASRGDRDFIETQYF

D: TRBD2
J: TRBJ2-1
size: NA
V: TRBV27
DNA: TGTGCCAGCAGTTCCCTCTCTAGCGGGAGGGCTGGCAATGAGCAGTTCTTC
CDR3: CASSSLSSGRAGNEQFF

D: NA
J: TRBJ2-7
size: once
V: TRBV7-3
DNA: TGTGCCAGCAGCTTAAAGGCAGGGGATTCCTACGAGCAGTACTTC
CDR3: CASSLKAGDSYEQYF

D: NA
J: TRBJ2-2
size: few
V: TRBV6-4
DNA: TGTGCCAGCAGCGGAGGGATACACACCGGGGAGCTGTTTTTT
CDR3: CASSGGIHTGELFF

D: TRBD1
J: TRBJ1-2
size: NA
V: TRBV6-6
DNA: TGTGCCAGCACCCGACAGGGAACGGCAAGCTACACCTTC
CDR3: CASTRQGTASYTF

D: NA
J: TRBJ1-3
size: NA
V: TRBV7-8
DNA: TGTGCCAGCAGCTTAGAACTGGTGGGGGGGAGAAACACCATATATTTT
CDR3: CASSLELVGGRNTIYF

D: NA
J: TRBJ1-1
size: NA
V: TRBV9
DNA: TGTGCCAGCAGCCCTCGACAGAACACTGAAGCTTTCTTT
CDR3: CASSPRQNTEAFF

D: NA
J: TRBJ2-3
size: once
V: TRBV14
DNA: TGTGCCAGCAGCCAAGAGAACAGAGTCACAGATACGCAGTATTTT
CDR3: CASSQENRVTDTQYF

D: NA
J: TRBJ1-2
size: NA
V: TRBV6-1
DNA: TGTGCCAGCAGTGAAGCGATAGGGTCTGCCGGCTACACCTTC
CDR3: CASSEAIGSAGYTF

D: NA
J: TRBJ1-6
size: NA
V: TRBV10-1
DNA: TGCGCCAGCATCGGGGCACGGTATAATTCACCCCTCCACTTT
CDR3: CASIGARYNSPLHF

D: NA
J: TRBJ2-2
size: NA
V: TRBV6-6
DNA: TGTGCCAGCAGTTACTCGAGTTGGGCCGGGGAGCTGTTTTTT
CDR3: CASSYSSWAGELFF

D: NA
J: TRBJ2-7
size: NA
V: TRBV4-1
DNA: TGCGCCAGCAGCCAAGGAAGACAGAGCTACGAGCAGTACTTC
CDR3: CASSQGRQSYEQYF

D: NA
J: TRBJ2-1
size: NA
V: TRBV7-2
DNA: TGTGCCAGCAGCTCCCTAGGCCCCTCTGGGGGGGAGCAGTTCTTC
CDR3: CASSSLGPSGGEQFF

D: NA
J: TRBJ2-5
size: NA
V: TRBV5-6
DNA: TGTGCCAGCAGCTTGATACAGGGCGGTCAGACCCAGTACTTC
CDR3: CASSLIQGGQTQYF

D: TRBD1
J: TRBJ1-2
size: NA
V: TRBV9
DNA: TGTGCCAGCAGCCCCCGCTCGACAGGGGCAATGTGGGGCTACACCTTC
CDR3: CASSPRSTGAMWGYTF

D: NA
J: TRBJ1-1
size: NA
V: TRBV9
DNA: TGTGCCAGCAGCCCTCCCGGGACAAACTTCAACACTGAAGCTTTCTTT
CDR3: CASSPPGTNFNTEAFF

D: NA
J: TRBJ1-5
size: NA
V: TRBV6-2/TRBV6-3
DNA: TGTGCCAGCAGTTACTGGCCCGAGCCCCAGCATTTT
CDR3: CASSYWPEPQHF

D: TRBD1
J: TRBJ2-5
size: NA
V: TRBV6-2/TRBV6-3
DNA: TGTGCCAGCAGCCACGGGACAGGGCAAGAGACCCAGTACTTC
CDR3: CASSHGTGQETQYF

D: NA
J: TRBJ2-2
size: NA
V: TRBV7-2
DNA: TGTGCCAGCAGTTGGGACTCCATAAACACCGGGGAGCTGTTTTTT
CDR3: CASSWDSINTGELFF

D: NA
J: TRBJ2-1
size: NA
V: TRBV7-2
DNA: TGTGCCAGCAGCTTTTTTGGGATGGGAGGCAATGAGCAGTTCTTC
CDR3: CASSFFGMGGNEQFF